Only a few counts were recorded for the clone carrying this TCR beta chain. This entry is derived from a study of blood T cells in healthy people across ages. With a J-beta primer mix and a sample-barcoded 5' primer, a second PCR ran about 7 to 12 cycles. One entry per CDR3 protein results from TCRdb running MiXCR on the 5' RACE reads. The table includes 910,000 or so distinct CDR3 sequences, about 51% detected once. This clonotype originated in a woman aged 55-70 years in good health. Sequencing used blood.

CDR3 residues: CASSPTARTSTDTQYF. The CDR3 DNA sequence: TGTGCCAGCAGCCCGACAGCCCGTACTAGCACAGATACGCAGTATTTT. The chain has TRBV4-2 and TRBJ2-3; possibly TRBD1 for D (5 bases). Between the trimmed V and J ends, which lost 4 bases and 0 bases, there was a span of 14 bases. Germline V gives CDR1 LGHNA, CDR2 YNFKEQ. The CDR3 extends over 16 amino acids.